The sequence of this TCR beta chain was determined in a study of cytotoxic CD8 clonotypes in ibrutinib-treated CLL. The germline V and J ends were trimmed by 4 bases and 5 bases, with 13 bases remaining between them. Germline V gene data show CDR1 as SGHNT and CDR2 as YYREEE (reference sequence). The CDR3 length is 14 residues. TCRdb keeps only in-frame clones here, not all; method: immunoSEQ multiplex PCR. The data hold roughly 250,000 clones, with under 80% observed a single time. The chain employs TRBV5-4 and TRBJ1-5; D gene unclear. This TCR was recovered from a human donor with chronic lymphocytic leukemia. The sample was PBMCs, taken after 24 months of ibrutinib treatment. CDR3 sequence (DNA): TGTGCCAGCAGCCGGGAGGGTCTTCATCAGCCCCAGCATTTT. As protein: CASSREGLHQPQHF.